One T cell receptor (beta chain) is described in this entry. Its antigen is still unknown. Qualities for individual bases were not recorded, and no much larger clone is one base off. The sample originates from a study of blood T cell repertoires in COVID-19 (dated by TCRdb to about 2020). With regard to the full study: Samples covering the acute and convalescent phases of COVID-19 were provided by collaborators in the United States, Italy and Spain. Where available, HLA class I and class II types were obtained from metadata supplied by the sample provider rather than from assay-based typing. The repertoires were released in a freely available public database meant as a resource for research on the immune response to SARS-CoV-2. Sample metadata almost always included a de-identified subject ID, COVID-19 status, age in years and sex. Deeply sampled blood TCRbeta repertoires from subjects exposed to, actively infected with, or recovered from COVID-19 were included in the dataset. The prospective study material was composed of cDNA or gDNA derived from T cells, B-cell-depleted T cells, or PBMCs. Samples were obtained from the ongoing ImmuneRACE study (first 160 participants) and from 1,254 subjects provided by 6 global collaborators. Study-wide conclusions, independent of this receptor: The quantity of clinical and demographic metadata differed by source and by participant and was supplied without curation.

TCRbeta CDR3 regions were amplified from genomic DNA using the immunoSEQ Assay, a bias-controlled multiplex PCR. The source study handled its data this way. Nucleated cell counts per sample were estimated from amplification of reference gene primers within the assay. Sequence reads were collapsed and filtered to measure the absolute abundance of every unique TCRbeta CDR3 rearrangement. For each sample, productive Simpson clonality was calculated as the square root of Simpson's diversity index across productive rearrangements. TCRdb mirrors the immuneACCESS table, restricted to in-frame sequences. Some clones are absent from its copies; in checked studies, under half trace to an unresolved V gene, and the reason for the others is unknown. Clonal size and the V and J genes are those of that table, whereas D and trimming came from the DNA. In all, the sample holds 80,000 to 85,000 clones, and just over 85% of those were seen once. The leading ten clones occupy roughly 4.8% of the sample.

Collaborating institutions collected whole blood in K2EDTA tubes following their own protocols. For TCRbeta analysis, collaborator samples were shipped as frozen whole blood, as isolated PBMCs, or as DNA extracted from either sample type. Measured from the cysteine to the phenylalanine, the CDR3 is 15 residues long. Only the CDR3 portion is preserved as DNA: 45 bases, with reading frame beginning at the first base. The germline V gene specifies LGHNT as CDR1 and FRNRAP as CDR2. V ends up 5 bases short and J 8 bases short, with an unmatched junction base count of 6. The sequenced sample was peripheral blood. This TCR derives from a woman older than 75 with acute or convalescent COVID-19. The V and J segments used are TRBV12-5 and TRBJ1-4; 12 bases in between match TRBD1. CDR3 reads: CASGGGQGAQEKLFF. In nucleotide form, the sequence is TGTGCTAGTGGTGGGGGACAGGGGGCTCAAGAAAAACTGTTTTTT.